These 16 T cell receptor beta chains were all obtained from the same sample, sequenced in a study of T cells after yellow fever vaccination. TCRdb reanalysed the 5' RACE reads using MiXCR and keeps one entry per CDR3 protein. The sample includes a few hundred thousand distinct CDR3 sequences, approximately 12% of them seen just once. The material was CD4+ T cells sorted from PBMCs, obtained 15 days after the yellow fever booster vaccination. These receptors all stem from a man aged 18 to 35 who received the YFV17D yellow fever vaccine.

This clonotype is medium-sized (0.01 to 0.1%) by share. The rearrangement uses TRBV12-3 or TRBV12-4 and TRBJ1-6; D ambiguous. This CDR3 has 12 amino acids. The V end lost 5 bases, the J end lost 11 bases, and 10 bases lay between the germline ends. CDR3 sequence: CASSNPPAPLHF. The CDR3 region has the DNA TGTGCCAGCAGTAACCCACCCGCACCCCTCCACTTT.

This clonotype was seen a handful of times. The V gene is TRBV24-1, the J gene TRBJ1-5; possible D gene TRBD1, 6 bases. Looked up from germline, CDR1 is KGHDR and CDR2 is SFDVKD. V lost 7 bases and J lost 0, with 12 bases in between. The CDR3 length is 15 residues. The CDR3: CATSPRGASNQPQHF. In DNA form, the CDR3 reads TGTGCCACCAGCCCTAGGGGGGCTAGCAATCAGCCCCAGCATTTT.

V usage is TRBV7-9 and J usage is TRBJ2-3; 10 bases line up with TRBD2. The junction had 8 bases not matched to a gene; V was cut back by 4 bases and J by 4 bases. Germline assignment: CDR1 SEHNR and CDR2 FQNEAQ (reference sequence). This CDR3 is 16 amino acids long. CDR3 sequence: CASSYSSGGSADTQYF. The DNA of the CDR3 is TGTGCCAGCAGCTACTCTAGCGGGGGATCGGCAGATACGCAGTATTTT.

This clonotype was observed a handful of times. The J gene is TRBJ2-5, the V gene TRBV20-1; D is ambiguous. Germline values: CDR1 DFQATT, CDR2 SNEGSKA (reference sequence). V was clipped by 6 bases and J by 2 bases, with 16 bases between them. The CDR3 totals 14 residues. The CDR3 DNA follows: TGCAGTGCCCCGTCCCAGGAAAGTCAAGAGACCCAGTACTTC. Translation: CSAPSQESQETQYF.

The rearrangement uses TRBV4-2 and TRBJ2-5; 14 bases line up with TRBD2. This CDR3 comprises 16 residues. CDR1 and CDR2 (germline): LGHNA, YNFKEQ. V dropped 5 bases and J dropped 5; count of bases not matched to a gene: 7. The CDR3: CASSWGTSGGWETQYF. CDR3 in DNA: TGTGCCAGCAGCTGGGGGACTAGCGGGGGTTGGGAGACCCAGTACTTC.

The chain combines TRBV6-5 with TRBJ2-5, with 8 bases that match TRBD2. Trimming took 0 bases from V and 6 from J; bases not matched to a gene: 6. Germline CDR1 MNHEY, CDR2 SVGAGI. The CDR3 sequence is 15 residues long. The CDR3 sequence is CASSYSYGGGKTQYF. The DNA for the CDR3 is TGTGCCAGCAGTTACTCCTACGGGGGGGGCAAGACCCAGTACTTC.

The chain recombines TRBV4-1 with TRBJ2-2, with 8 bases aligning to TRBD2. The CDR3 consists of 16 residues. Germline V gene sequence: CDR1 MGHRA, CDR2 YSYEKL. After removal of 5 bases from V and 0 bases from J, the junction contained 5 bases not matched to a gene. Written as DNA, the CDR3 is TGCGCCAGCAGCACGGGGGGGAGGGCGAACACCGGGGAGCTGTTTTTT. It codes for CASSTGGRANTGELFF.

J is TRBJ1-1 and V is TRBV4-2; TRBD1 matches 10 bases. V was pared by 3 bases and J by 5 bases, with 9 bases of the junction left unmatched. Per germline, CDR1 LGHNA and CDR2 YNFKEQ. CDR3 length: 16 amino acids. CDR3 nucleotide sequence: TGTGCCAGCAGCCAGGGAATAGGACAGGGGGGAACTGAAGCTTTCTTT. Amino acid sequence: CASSQGIGQGGTEAFF.

A few counts support this clonotype. The chain links TRBV5-1 to TRBJ2-7, with D perhaps matching TRBD1 (6 bases). Trimming took 0 bases from V and 0 from J, leaving 10 bases between them. CDR3 size: 15 residues. Germline V gene lookup returns CDR1 SGHRS and CDR2 YFSETQ. The CDR3: CASSLGTASSYEQYF. The CDR3 DNA reads TGCGCCAGCAGCTTGGGGACAGCTAGCTCCTACGAGCAGTACTTC. The variable domain in full, with the rest retrieved from reference TRBV5-1 and TRBJ2-7, is KAGVTQTPRYLIKTRGQQVTLSCSPISGHRSVSWYQQTPGQGLQFLFEYFSETQRNKGNFPGRFSGRQFSNSRSEMNVSTLELGDSALYLCASSLGTASSYEQYFGPGTRLTVT.

This clonotype was seen a single time. The chain recombines TRBV5-4 with TRBJ1-2, with unresolved D. There are 12 residues in the CDR3. Looked up from germline, CDR1 is SGHNT and CDR2 is YYREEE (reference sequence). Trimming removed 4 bases from V and 7 bases from J, with 11 bases in between. The CDR3 DNA follows: TGTGCCAGCAGCCCCGTTGTGGGTGGCTACACCTTC. Translation gives CASSPVVGGYTF. Using reference TRBV5-4 and TRBJ1-2 for the parts outside the CDR3, the full variable domain is ETGVTQSPTHLIKTRGQQVTLRCSSQSGHNTVSWYQQALGQGPQFIFQYYREEENGRGNFPPRFSGLQFPNYSSELNVNALELDDSALYLCASSPVVGGYTFGSGTRLTVV.

This clonotype showed up just a few times. This chain links TRBV28 with TRBJ1-5, with 8 bases aligning to TRBD1. Germline-derived CDR1 and CDR2 are MDHEN and SYDVKM. Losses at the gene ends were 7 bases for V and 7 bases for J; bases not matched to a gene: 12. The CDR3 spans 15 residues. DNA for the CDR3: TGTGCCAGCACCGCTTCTACAGGGGGATCACAGCCCCAGCATTTT. This translates into CASTASTGGSQPQHF. Looking up the rest from reference TRBV28 and TRBJ1-5 gives the full variable domain: DVKVTQSSRYLVKRTGEKVFLECVQDMDHENMFWYRQDPGLGLRLIYFSYDVKMKEKGDIPEGYSVSREKKERFSLILESASTNQTSMYLCASTASTGGSQPQHFGDGTRLSIL.

Many counts were recorded for this clonotype. The chain employs TRBV5-1 and TRBJ2-1; D unclear. V was shortened by 1 base and J by 4 bases, with 3 bases between the two germline ends. Germline loops: CDR1 SGHRS, CDR2 YFSETQ. This CDR3 comprises 12 residues. The CDR3 loop is CASSLQYNEQFF. The CDR3 nucleotides read TGCGCCAGCAGCTTGCAGTACAATGAGCAGTTCTTC.

The chain carries TRBV6-5 and TRBJ2-2, with D unclear. Trimming removed 6 bases at V and 8 bases at J, with 13 bases between. Germline CDR1 reads MNHEY; CDR2 reads SVGAGI. The CDR3 contains 13 residues. The CDR3 loop is CASRQVVTGELFF. The CDR3 DNA sequence: TGTGCCAGCAGACAAGTGGTTACTGGGGAGCTGTTTTTT.

The rearrangement uses TRBV29-1 and TRBJ2-5; D is undetermined. Germline V gene data show CDR1 as SQVTM and CDR2 as ANQGSEA. The CDR3 consists of 10 residues. Trimming took 3 bases from V and 5 from J, leaving 4 bases between them. DNA of the CDR3: TGCAGCGTTGATCGGGAGACCCAGTACTTC. Translated: CSVDRETQYF.

This clonotype was seen many times. The chain uses TRBV7-9 and TRBJ2-2; 11 bases line up with TRBD2. Germline loops: CDR1 SEHNR, CDR2 FQNEAQ (reference sequence). The CDR3 loop spans 15 amino acids. V gave up 6 bases and J gave up 4 bases; unmatched junction bases: 4. CDR3 sequence (DNA): TGTGCCAGCAGACCTGGACTAGCGGGCACCGGGGAGCTGTTTTTT. Translation gives CASRPGLAGTGELFF. The whole variable domain, filled in from reference TRBV7-9 and TRBJ2-2, reads DTGVSQNPRHKITKRGQNVTFRCDPISEHNRLYWYRQTLGQGPEFLTYFQNEAQLEKSRLLSDRFSAERPKGSFSTLEIQRTEQGDSAMYLCASRPGLAGTGELFFGEGSRLTVL.

This clonotype was seen more than once but under ten times. The chain has TRBV7-9 and TRBJ1-5; perhaps TRBD1 as D (5 bases). Germline V gene data show CDR1 as SEHNR and CDR2 as FQNEAQ (reference sequence). This CDR3 contains 12 residues. Trimming took off 5 bases at V and 5 bases at J, with 7 bases between the two ends. Written as DNA, the CDR3 is TGTGCCAGCAGCCGGGGGGATCAGCCCCAGCATTTT. This sequence encodes CASSRGDQPQHF.